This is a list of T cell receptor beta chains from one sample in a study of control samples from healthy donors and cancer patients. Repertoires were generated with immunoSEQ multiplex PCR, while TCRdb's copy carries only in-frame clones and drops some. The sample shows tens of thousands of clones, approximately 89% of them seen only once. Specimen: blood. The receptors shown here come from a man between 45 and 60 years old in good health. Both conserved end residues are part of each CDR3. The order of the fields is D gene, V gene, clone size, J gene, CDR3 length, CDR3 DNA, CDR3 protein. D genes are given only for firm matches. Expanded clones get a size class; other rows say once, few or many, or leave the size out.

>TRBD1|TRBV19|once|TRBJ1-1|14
TGTGCCAGTAGTACCCGACAGGGGGGCACTGAAGCTTTCTTT
CASSTRQGGTEAFF
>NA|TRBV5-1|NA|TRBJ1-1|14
TGCGCCAGCAAGGGGGAGAATCTGAACACTGAAGCTTTCTTT
CASKGENLNTEAFF
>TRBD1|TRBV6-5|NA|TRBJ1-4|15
TGTGCCAGCAGGATGCCCGGGACAGAGAATGAAAAACTGTTTTTT
CASRMPGTENEKLFF
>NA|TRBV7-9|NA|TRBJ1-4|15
TGTGCCAGCAGCTCGCGACAGGCCGCGGGGGAAAAACTGTTTTTT
CASSSRQAAGEKLFF
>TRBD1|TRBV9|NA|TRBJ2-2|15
TGTGCCAGCAGCCCCCGGACAGGGCCCACCGGGGAGCTGTTTTTT
CASSPRTGPTGELFF
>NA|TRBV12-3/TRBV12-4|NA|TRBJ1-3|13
TGTGCCAGCAGTTCAGGGTACGGAAACACCATATATTTT
CASSSGYGNTIYF
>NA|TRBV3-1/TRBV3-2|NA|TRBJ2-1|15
TGTGCCAGCAGGCTGGGGGTTCTCTCCTACAATGAGCAGTTCTTC
CASRLGVLSYNEQFF
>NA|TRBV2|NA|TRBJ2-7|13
TGTGCCAGCAGCAGGGACACCCCCTACGAGCAGTACTTC
CASSRDTPYEQYF
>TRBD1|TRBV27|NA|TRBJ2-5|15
TGTGCCAGCAGCTACGGACAGGCCATACAAGAGACCCAGTACTTC
CASSYGQAIQETQYF
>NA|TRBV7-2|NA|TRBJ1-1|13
TGTGCCAGCAGCAGCTCGGCCCTTCGTGGAGCTTTCTTT
CASSSSALRGAFF
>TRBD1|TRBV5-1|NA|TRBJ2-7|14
TGCGCCAGCAGCTACACAGGGGGCAACAACGAGCAGTACTTC
CASSYTGGNNEQYF
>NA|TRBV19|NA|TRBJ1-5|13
TGTGCCAGCACTTTCTATAGCAATCAGCCCCAGCATTTT
CASTFYSNQPQHF
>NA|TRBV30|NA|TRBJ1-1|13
TGTGCCTGGAGTGTACTGGCAGGGGCTGAAGCTTTCTTT
CAWSVLAGAEAFF
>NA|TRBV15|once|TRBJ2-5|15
TGTGCCACCATGGCCGGTCTAGGGGACCAAGAGACCCAGTACTTC
CATMAGLGDQETQYF
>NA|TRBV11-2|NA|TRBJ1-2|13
TGTGCCAGCAGACCGGGACTAAGCTATGGCTACACCTTC
CASRPGLSYGYTF